The 30 T cell receptor beta chains presented below share a single source sample, sequenced in a study of cytomegalovirus exposure and HLA in healthy donors. In the PCR, 60 Vbeta and 13 Jbeta primers were used. The table came from immunoSEQ multiplex PCR; TCRdb's copy has only in-frame clones and leaves some out. Among some 85,000 clones listed, about 80% were seen once. Source material: PBMCs. The receptors were gathered from a male donor in good health and CMV-seronegative.

Details on this clone: One end of the junction fails to match germline, which may point to a read error. CDR3 in amino acids: CASSPAIDPTTNF. For the CDR3, the DNA is TGTGCCAGCAGCCCAGCCATAGATCCCACTACGAACTTC. V is TRBV7-9 and J is TRBJ2-5; D is undetermined. Germline V gene data show CDR1 as SEHNR and CDR2 as FQNEAQ (reference sequence). The CDR3 extends over 13 amino acids. Together with reference TRBV7-9 and TRBJ2-5, the CDR3 gives the full variable domain: DTGVSQNPRHKITKRGQNVTFRCDPISEHNRLYWYRQTLGQGPEFLTYFQNEAQLEKSRLLSDRFSAERPKGSFSTLEIQRTEQGDSAMYLCASSPAIDPTTNFGPGTRLLVL.

The chain joins TRBV28 to TRBJ1-2, with 7 bases fitting TRBD1. Germline V gene data show CDR1 as MDHEN and CDR2 as SYDVKM. This CDR3 comprises 12 residues. With V trimmed by 6 bases and J by 4 bases, 2 bases remained unmatched. CDR3 amino acids: CASSDRVYGYTF. In DNA, the CDR3 is TGTGCCAGCAGCGACAGGGTCTATGGCTACACCTTC.

This chain joins TRBV5-6 and TRBJ2-2; TRBD2 matches 9 bases. This CDR3 region has 13 residues. V dropped 7 bases and J dropped 5; count of bases not matched to a gene: 3. CDR1 and CDR2 (germline): SGHDT, YYEEEE. In DNA, the CDR3 is TGTGCCAGCCTAGCGGGATTAACCGGGGAGCTGTTTTTT. Encoded protein: CASLAGLTGELFF. Using reference TRBV5-6 and TRBJ2-2 for the parts outside the CDR3, the full variable domain is DAGVTQSPTHLIKTRGQQVTLRCSPKSGHDTVSWYQQALGQGPQFIFQYYEEEERQRGNFPDRFSGHQFPNYSSELNVNALLLGDSALYLCASLAGLTGELFFGEGSRLTVL.

The chain joins TRBV4-1 to TRBJ1-5, with D maybe TRBD1 (5 bases). This CDR3 has 21 residues. The ends were cut back, 0 bases at V and 1 base at J, with 25 bases in the middle. Germline loops: CDR1 MGHRA, CDR2 YSYEKL. The CDR3 DNA is TGCGCCAGCAGCCAAGAAATGGGAAGGGGTTCGGACGAGGCAAGCAATCAGCCCCAGCATTTT. Translated: CASSQEMGRGSDEASNQPQHF.

In its sample, this clone was seen a few times. The rearrangement uses TRBV28 and TRBJ1-1; D call uncertain. Deletions cut 2 bases from V and 4 bases from J, with 5 bases between. Germline V CDR1 and CDR2: MDHEN, SYDVKM. The CDR3 loop spans 12 amino acids. CDR3 nucleotides: TGTGCCAGCAGTTTACTTAGCACTGAAGCTTTCTTT. Residues: CASSLLSTEAFF.

This clone has only a few counts. The chain combines TRBV5-1 with TRBJ1-1, with 8 bases fitting TRBD1. The CDR3 has 16 residues. In germline, CDR1 is SGHRS, CDR2 YFSETQ. The ends lost 4 bases at V and 3 bases at J; junction bases unmatched: 11. The CDR3 reads CASSPYDRGGYTEAFF. For the CDR3, the DNA is TGCGCCAGCAGCCCGTACGACAGGGGAGGATACACTGAAGCTTTCTTT.

This rearrangement joins TRBV10-3 to TRBJ1-5; D perhaps matches TRBD1 (5 bases). There are 15 residues in the CDR3. CDR1 and CDR2 (germline): ENHRY, SYGVKD. The V gene lost 4 bases and the J gene lost 3 bases, with 13 bases spanning the gap. The CDR3 here is CAISASGGNNQPQHF. The CDR3 nucleotides read TGTGCCATCAGTGCCTCGGGGGGGAACAATCAGCCCCAGCATTTT.

The chain employs TRBV5-1 and TRBJ1-4, with D unresolved. Germline V gene lookup returns CDR1 SGHRS and CDR2 YFSETQ. Trimming removed 0 bases from V and 0 bases from J, with 6 bases in between. This CDR3 has 15 residues. CDR3 amino acids: CASSLGGATNEKLFF. The CDR3 coding sequence is TGCGCCAGCAGCTTGGGCGGTGCAACTAATGAAAAACTGTTTTTT.

The chain has TRBV19 and TRBJ2-5; 16 positions match TRBD2. Germline assignment: CDR1 LNHDA and CDR2 SQIVND (reference sequence). The CDR3 sequence is 16 residues long. The junction had 3 bases not matched to a gene; V was cut back by 3 bases and J by 5 bases. CDR3 in amino acids: CASSIGTSGRVETQYF. The CDR3 DNA sequence: TGTGCCAGTAGTATCGGGACTAGCGGGAGGGTGGAGACCCAGTACTTC.

The V call is TRBV9, the J call TRBJ2-2; 7 nucleotides line up with TRBD1. The CDR3 has 16 residues. Germline-derived CDR1 and CDR2 are SGDLS and YYNGEE. V dropped 3 bases and J dropped 8; count of bases not matched to a gene: 13. The CDR3 sequence is CASSGAGTESWGELFF. The CDR3 DNA is TGTGCCAGCAGCGGAGCCGGGACAGAAAGCTGGGGGGAGCTGTTTTTT.

This clone was seen just once. The V and J genes are TRBV10-3 and TRBJ2-2, with 7 bases aligning to TRBD1. With 7 bases clipped from V and 0 bases from J, the junction kept 8 bases outside the gene matches. CDR3 size: 16 residues. Germline V CDR1 and CDR2: ENHRY, SYGVKD. CDR3 residues: CAITRTGLPNTGELFF. CDR3 coding DNA: TGTGCCATCACAAGGACAGGACTGCCGAACACCGGGGAGCTGTTTTTT.

The chain has TRBV30 and TRBJ2-2, with 9 bases identical to TRBD1. The length of the CDR3 is 15 residues. Germline V gene data show CDR1 as GTSNPN and CDR2 as SVGIG (reference sequence). J lost 5 bases, V lost 5 bases, and 9 bases had no gene match. CDR3 DNA sequence: TGTGCCTGGTCCCCCGGGACAGGGCATACCGGGGAGCTGTTTTTT. Its translation: CAWSPGTGHTGELFF.

This clone appeared a few times. J is TRBJ1-6 and V is TRBV19; 7 bases match TRBD1. The CDR3 sequence is 15 residues long. After removal of 6 bases from V and 4 bases from J, the junction contained 6 bases not matched to a gene. Germline CDR1 reads LNHDA; CDR2 reads SQIVND (reference sequence). The CDR3 bases are TGTGCCAGTAGAGAGGGACAGATGTATAATTCACCCCTCCACTTT. Translated, it gives CASREGQMYNSPLHF.

The chain links TRBV19 to TRBJ1-1, with TRBD1 matching over 8 bases. Unmatched junction bases numbered 14, after V lost 6 bases and J lost 11 bases. The CDR3 extends over 14 amino acids. CDR1 LNHDA and CDR2 SQIVND come from the germline V gene (reference sequence). CDR3 nucleotides: TGTGCCAGTAGGGGACAGCAGGGGGCGGTTGGCGCTTTCTTT. It is translated as CASRGQQGAVGAFF.

This clone was counted a few times. The gene calls are TRBV9 and TRBJ2-5; 8 bases match TRBD1. The V gene's germline CDR1 is SGDLS and CDR2 YYNGEE. Trimming cost V 5 bases and J 5 bases; bases outside gene matches: 5. CDR3 length: 13 amino acids. In DNA, the CDR3 is TGTGCCAGCAGTGCAGGGGGCTTCGAGACCCAGTACTTC. It is translated as CASSAGGFETQYF.

The chain is built from TRBV28 and TRBJ2-2; D is possibly TRBD1 (6 bases). Trimming left V 0 bases short and J 3 bases short, with 11 bases between. In germline, CDR1 is MDHEN, CDR2 SYDVKM. This CDR3 comprises 16 residues. CDR3 in amino acids: CASSLWYREHTGELFF. The CDR3 nucleotides read TGTGCCAGCAGTTTATGGTACAGGGAACACACCGGGGAGCTGTTTTTT.

This chain uses TRBV7-2 with TRBJ2-7; 8 bases are a match to TRBD2. There are 15 residues in the CDR3. The V segment lost 1 base and the J segment 0 bases; nucleotides outside the gene matches: 2. Germline-derived CDR1 and CDR2 are SGHTA and FQGNSA. CDR3 DNA: TGTGCCAGCAGCTTAGGACTAGCGTTCTCCTACGAGCAGTACTTC. Encoded protein: CASSLGLAFSYEQYF. Looking up the rest from reference TRBV7-2 and TRBJ2-7 gives the full variable domain: GAGVSQSPSNKVTEKGKDVELRCDPISGHTALYWYRQSLGQGLEFLIYFQGNSAPDKSGLPSDRFSAERTGGSVSTLTIQRTQQEDSAVYLCASSLGLAFSYEQYFGPGTRLTVT.

The rearrangement joins TRBV7-2 to TRBJ1-1; the D is unclear. Germline assignment: CDR1 SGHTA and CDR2 FQGNSA. Trimming cost V 1 base and J 8 bases, with 5 bases left between them. The CDR3 sequence is 11 residues long. The CDR3 nucleotides are TGTGCCAGCAGCTTAGGAGTAGAAGCTTTCTTT. Protein: CASSLGVEAFF.

This clone was picked up a small number of times. The chain couples TRBV2 to TRBJ2-7, with 7 bases that match TRBD1. The V segment lost 6 bases and the J segment 3 bases; nucleotides outside the gene matches: 11. Germline CDR1 and CDR2: SNHLY and FYNNEI. CDR3 length: 15 residues. CDR3 amino acids: CASSPIPGGFYEQYF. CDR3 DNA: TGTGCCAGCAGCCCTATCCCAGGGGGATTCTACGAGCAGTACTTC.

The chain joins TRBV6-5 to TRBJ1-1; tentative D call: TRBD1 (6 bases). CDR3 length equals 16 residues. Trimming removed 0 bases at V and 0 bases at J, with 11 bases between. Germline V gives CDR1 MNHEY, CDR2 SVGAGI. CDR3 nucleotide sequence: TGTGCCAGCAGTTACTCGGGCTCAGGGGTGAACACTGAAGCTTTCTTT. Protein sequence: CASSYSGSGVNTEAFF.

The rearrangement uses TRBV23-1 and TRBJ2-5; D gene ambiguous. Being an ORF, TRBV23-1 has a function that is uncertain. The ends were cut back, 0 bases at V and 1 base at J, with 9 bases in the middle. This CDR3 has 15 residues. CDR3 protein: CASSQSCGSQETQYF. Here the CDR3 DNA reads TGCGCCAGCAGTCAATCATGTGGCAGCCAAGAGACCCAGTACTTC.

This clone came up a few times. The chain combines TRBV11-2 with TRBJ2-3; 7 bases match TRBD2. Germline CDR1 and CDR2: SGHAT and FQNNGV. The CDR3 is made up of 16 amino acids. The junction had 7 bases not matched to a gene; V was cut back by 2 bases and J by 2 bases. DNA for the CDR3: TGTGCCAGCAGCTTACGGGAGCGGGGATACACAGATACGCAGTATTTT. Translated, it gives CASSLRERGYTDTQYF. Together with reference TRBV11-2 and TRBJ2-3, the CDR3 gives the full variable domain: EAGVAQSPRYKIIEKRQSVAFWCNPISGHATLYWYQQILGQGPKLLIQFQNNGVVDDSQLPKDRFSAERLKGVDSTLKIQPAKLEDSAVYLCASSLRERGYTDTQYFGPGTRLTVL.

The rearrangement links TRBV12-5 to TRBJ1-2; perhaps TRBD1 as D (6 bases). CDR1 is LGHNT, CDR2 FRNRAP, per germline. The germline V and J ends were trimmed by 3 bases and 4 bases, with 9 bases remaining between them. The CDR3 sequence is 13 residues long. CDR3 protein: CASGLGQLYGYTF. DNA of the CDR3: TGTGCTAGTGGTTTAGGACAGCTCTATGGCTACACCTTC. Drawing the rest from reference TRBV12-5 and TRBJ1-2, the complete variable domain is DARVTQTPRHKVTEMGQEVTMRCQPILGHNTVFWYRQTMMQGLELLAYFRNRAPLDDSGMPKDRFSAEMPDATLATLKIQPSEPRDSAVYFCASGLGQLYGYTFGSGTRLTVV.

This clone has only one observation. The J gene is TRBJ2-7, the V gene TRBV9, with TRBD2 identical over 8 bases. The ends lost 4 bases at V and 7 bases at J; junction bases unmatched: 7. Germline V gene lookup returns CDR1 SGDLS and CDR2 YYNGEE. The CDR3 extends over 13 amino acids. This CDR3 is CASSLGPGGEQYF. The CDR3 coding sequence is TGTGCCAGCAGCCTAGGACCGGGGGGGGAGCAGTACTTC.

The J gene is TRBJ2-1, the V gene TRBV9, with D maybe TRBD2 (6 bases). Trimming left V 3 bases short and J 5 bases short, with 15 bases between. The CDR3 has 15 amino acids. In germline, CDR1 is SGDLS, CDR2 YYNGEE. CDR3 nucleotide sequence: TGTGCCAGCAGCGCCAGGGACTTCCCAGACAATGAGCAGTTCTTC. Protein sequence: CASSARDFPDNEQFF.

The J gene is TRBJ1-1, the V gene TRBV4-1, with a possible D match to TRBD1 (5 bases). V was clipped by 4 bases and J by 3 bases, with 15 bases between them. This CDR3 comprises 15 residues. In germline, CDR1 is MGHRA, CDR2 YSYEKL. The CDR3 spells CASSLGGGLHTEAFF. The CDR3 DNA sequence: TGCGCCAGCAGCCTCGGGGGTGGGCTACACACTGAAGCTTTCTTT.

CDR3 sequence reads: CASSVSGTAVNYGYTF. The CDR3 bases are TGCGCCAGCAGTGTATCCGGGACAGCCGTCAACTATGGCTACACCTTC. The gene calls are TRBV10-1 and TRBJ1-2; TRBD1 agrees at 7 bases. The CDR3 contains 16 residues. Germline assignment: CDR1 WNHNN and CDR2 SYGVQD (reference sequence). The ends lost 4 bases at V and 2 bases at J; junction bases unmatched: 10.

The rearrangement joins TRBV5-5 to TRBJ1-5; no definite D call. CDR3 length: 15 residues. V lost 2 bases to trimming and J lost 2 bases, with 11 bases between them. Looked up from germline, CDR1 is SGHKS and CDR2 is YYEKEE (reference sequence). The CDR3: CASSLYMLGNQPQHF. DNA of the CDR3: TGTGCCAGCAGCTTATACATGCTGGGCAATCAGCCCCAGCATTTT.

The V gene is TRBV19, the J gene TRBJ1-4; D is unclear. V was pared by 4 bases and J by 3 bases, with 9 bases between. The germline V gene encodes CDR1 LNHDA and CDR2 SQIVND (reference sequence). The CDR3 sequence is 14 residues long. This CDR3 is CASSTGRPNEKLFF. In DNA, the CDR3 is TGTGCCAGTAGTACCGGGAGGCCTAATGAAAAACTGTTTTTT.

The chain's CDR3 is CASSDWVVGAWEQYF. CDR3 in DNA: TGTGCCAGCAGTGATTGGGTTGTGGGGGCCTGGGAGCAGTACTTC. V gene TRBV2 combines with J gene TRBJ2-7, with D possibly matching TRBD1 (6 bases). With 3 bases removed from V and 7 bases from J, the gap between germline ends came to 19 bases. From germline, CDR1 is SNHLY and CDR2 FYNNEI. The CDR3 sequence is 15 residues long.